The 9 T cell receptor beta chains in this list originate from one sample, sequenced in a study of blood T cell repertoires in COVID-19. The assay was immunoSEQ multiplex PCR, and TCRdb's table has in-frame clones only and misses some. The top ten hold 10% of the sample, which has 80,000 to 100,000 clones, around three quarters seen once. The sequenced sample was peripheral blood. The source of these receptors is a woman in her seventies with acute or convalescent COVID-19.

Written as DNA, the CDR3 is TGTGCCAGCAGCTTGGGGGACACTTTCTCTGGAAACACCATATATTTT. This sequence encodes CASSLGDTFSGNTIYF. The genes are TRBV5-4 and TRBJ1-3; maybe TRBD1 (6 bases). Trimming removed 0 bases at V and 0 bases at J, with 10 bases between. Germline CDR1 is SGHNT and CDR2 is YYREEE (reference sequence). The CDR3 extends over 16 amino acids.

The chain carries TRBV9 and TRBJ1-5; D is ambiguous. Trimming removed 0 bases from V and 4 bases from J, with 5 bases in between. Germline values: CDR1 SGDLS, CDR2 YYNGEE. This CDR3 has 13 amino acids. The CDR3 DNA reads TGTGCCAGCAGCGTAGACGGGAATCAGCCCCAGCATTTT. It is translated as CASSVDGNQPQHF.

This clone appeared a single time. The genes are TRBV12-5 and TRBJ2-7; 11 positions agree with TRBD1. The CDR3 spans 13 residues. The J segment lost 6 bases and the V segment lost 5 bases, leaving 3 bases of the junction unmatched. Per the germline V gene, CDR1 is LGHNT and CDR2 is FRNRAP. CDR3 sequence: CASGPGTGGEQYF. CDR3 DNA: TGTGCTAGTGGTCCAGGGACAGGGGGCGAGCAGTACTTC.

V and J are TRBV13 and TRBJ1-2, with 8 nucleotides matching TRBD1. Germline V gene lookup returns CDR1 PRHDT and CDR2 FYEKMQ (reference sequence). The CDR3 has 15 residues. J lost 4 bases, V lost 5 bases, and 9 bases had no gene match. The chain's CDR3 is CASSQRQGSVYGYTF. CDR3 bases: TGTGCCAGCAGCCAAAGACAGGGGTCGGTCTATGGCTACACCTTC.

The rearrangement joins TRBV14 to TRBJ2-1, with TRBD2 matching 7 bases. V gave up 3 bases and J gave up 10 bases; unmatched junction bases: 15. This CDR3 region has 16 residues. CDR1 is SGHDN, CDR2 FVKESK, per germline. Here the CDR3 reads CASSHSRASGHMEQFF. CDR3 sequence (DNA): TGTGCCAGCAGCCACTCTAGGGCTAGCGGACATATGGAGCAGTTCTTC. Full variable domain (missing parts from reference TRBV14 and TRBJ2-1): EAGVTQFPSHSVIEKGQTVTLRCDPISGHDNLYWYRRVMGKEIKFLLHFVKESKQDESGMPNNRFLAERTGGTYSTLKVQPAELEDSGVYFCASSHSRASGHMEQFFGPGTRLTVL.

The V gene is TRBV11-2, the J gene TRBJ2-3, with D maybe TRBD1 (6 bases). In germline, CDR1 is SGHAT, CDR2 FQNNGV. The CDR3 totals 12 residues. The V and J ends lost 5 bases and 5 bases respectively, with 8 bases between them. CDR3 loop: CASSPRGDTQYF. The CDR3 DNA sequence: TGTGCCAGCAGCCCCAGGGGAGATACGCAGTATTTT.

This chain links TRBV6-7 with TRBJ1-2; the D gene is possibly TRBD1 (6 bases). TRBV6-7 is treated as an ORF (open reading frame) with a function not yet certain. The CDR3 has 15 residues. V gave up 7 bases and J gave up 1 base, with 16 bases separating them. This chain's CDR3 is CASTLKGVGNYGYTF. The CDR3 DNA reads TGTGCCAGCACCCTAAAGGGGGTAGGTAACTATGGCTACACCTTC.

There are a few counts of this clone. The chain joins TRBV2 to TRBJ1-1, with D possibly being TRBD1 (6 bases). The germline V gene has CDR1 SNHLY and CDR2 FYNNEI. The CDR3 loop spans 13 amino acids. Trimming left V 6 bases short and J 5 bases short, with 13 bases between. Here the CDR3 DNA reads TGTGCCAGCAGGCGGAGACAGGAGACTGAAGCTTTCTTT. This codes for CASRRRQETEAFF. The full variable domain, with the rest looked up from reference TRBV2 and TRBJ1-1, is EPEVTQTPSHQVTQMGQEVILRCVPISNHLYFYWYRQILGQKVEFLVSFYNNEISEKSEIFDDQFSVERPDGSNFTLKIRSTKLEDSAMYFCASRRRQETEAFFGQGTRLTVV.

This chain uses TRBV7-2 with TRBJ2-2, with 8 bases fitting TRBD2. The CDR3 spans 15 residues. The trim removed 5 bases at V and 6 bases at J, leaving 8 bases unmatched. Looked up from germline, CDR1 is SGHTA and CDR2 is FQGNSA. Here the CDR3 DNA reads TGTGCCAGCAGCGCAAGCGGGAGTCCTGCCGGGGAGCTGTTTTTT. It specifies CASSASGSPAGELFF.